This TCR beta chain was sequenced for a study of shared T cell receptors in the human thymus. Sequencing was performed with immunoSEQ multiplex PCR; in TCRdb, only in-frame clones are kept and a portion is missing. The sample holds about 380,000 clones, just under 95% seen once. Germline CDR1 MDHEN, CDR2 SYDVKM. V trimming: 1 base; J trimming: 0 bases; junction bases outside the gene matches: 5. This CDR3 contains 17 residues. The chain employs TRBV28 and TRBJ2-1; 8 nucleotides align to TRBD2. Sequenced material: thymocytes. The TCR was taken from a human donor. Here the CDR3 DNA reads TGTGCCAGCAGTTTATTGGCGGGAGGCTCCTCCTACAATGAGCAGTTCTTC. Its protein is CASSLLAGGSSYNEQFF.